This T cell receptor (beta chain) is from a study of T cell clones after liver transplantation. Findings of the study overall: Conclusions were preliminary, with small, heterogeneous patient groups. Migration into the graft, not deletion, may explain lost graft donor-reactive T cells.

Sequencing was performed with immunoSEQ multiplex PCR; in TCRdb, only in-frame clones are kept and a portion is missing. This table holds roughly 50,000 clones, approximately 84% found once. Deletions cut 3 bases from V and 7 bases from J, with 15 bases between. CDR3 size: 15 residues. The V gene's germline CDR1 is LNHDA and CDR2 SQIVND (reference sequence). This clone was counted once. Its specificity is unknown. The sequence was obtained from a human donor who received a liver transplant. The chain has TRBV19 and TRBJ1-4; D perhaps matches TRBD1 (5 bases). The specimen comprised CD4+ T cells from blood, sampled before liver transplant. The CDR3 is CASSIRQGGGEKLFF. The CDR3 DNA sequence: TGTGCCAGTAGTATTCGGCAGGGCGGTGGTGAAAAACTGTTTTTT.